These 10 T cell receptor beta chains share one sample of origin, sequenced in a study of control samples from healthy donors and cancer patients. The assay was immunoSEQ multiplex PCR, and TCRdb's table has in-frame clones only and misses some. The sample shows approximately 100,000 clones, over 75% of them seen only once. The sequenced material came from blood. Source of these receptors: a human donor in good health. The donor label of this sample is uncertain.

This clone was recorded only once. The junction departs from the called germline gene at one end, perhaps through a read error. The chain recombines TRBV7-7 with TRBJ2-5; maybe TRBD2 (7 bases). The germline CDR1 and CDR2 sequences are SSHAT and FNYEAQ (reference sequence). The CDR3 consists of 14 residues. The CDR3 coding sequence is TGTGCTAGCAGCCCAACGGGGGGCGGGGAGACCCAGTACTTC. Protein product: CASSPTGGGETQYF.

DNA for the CDR3: TGCAGCGTTGAGTACAGGGGAAAATCCTACGAGCAGTACTTC. It encodes CSVEYRGKSYEQYF. This chain links TRBV29-1 with TRBJ2-7, with 7 bases fitting TRBD1. V lost 3 bases, J lost 1 base, and 6 bases stayed unmatched. This CDR3 has 14 residues. Germline V gene data show CDR1 as SQVTM and CDR2 as ANQGSEA.

This clone has only one observation. J is TRBJ2-3 and V is TRBV11-2; unclear D gene. CDR1 and CDR2 from the germline V gene are SGHAT and FQNNGV. CDR3 size: 15 residues. The ends were cut back, 0 bases at V and 3 bases at J, with 10 bases in the middle. CDR3 coding DNA: TGTGCCAGCAGCTTAGAGCTGGGAATAACAGATACGCAGTATTTT. Amino acids: CASSLELGITDTQYF.

This clone came up once. The rearrangement uses TRBV19 and TRBJ1-2, with a weak D call TRBD1 (5 bases). Trimming took 7 bases from V and 0 from J, leaving 15 bases between them. CDR3 length: 15 residues. Germline V lookup: CDR1 LNHDA, CDR2 SQIVND (reference sequence). CDR3 protein: CASTLDSASNYGYTF. The CDR3, as DNA: TGTGCCAGTACCCTCGACAGCGCCTCTAACTATGGCTACACCTTC.

The genes are TRBV5-1 and TRBJ2-3; 9 bases fit TRBD2. Per the germline V gene, CDR1 is SGHRS and CDR2 is YFSETQ. CDR3 length: 17 residues. After removal of 0 bases from V and 1 base from J, the junction contained 6 bases not matched to a gene. DNA for the CDR3: TGCGCCAGCAGCTTGGTAGGCGGGGGGGCTGGCACAGATACGCAGTATTTT. Translation: CASSLVGGGAGTDTQYF.

The rearrangement links TRBV6-2 or TRBV6-3 to TRBJ2-2; D is unclear. Trimming cost V 0 bases and J 6 bases, with 5 bases left between them. Germline loops: CDR1 MNHEY, CDR2 SVGEGT. This CDR3 region has 13 residues. In DNA form, the CDR3 reads TGTGCCAGCAGTTACTCGGAGTCCGGGGAGCTGTTTTTT. Amino acids: CASSYSESGELFF.

The CDR3: CASSPPQTVPYGYTF. DNA of the CDR3: TGTGCCAGCTCACCACCGCAGACAGTACCCTATGGCTACACCTTC. J is TRBJ1-2 and V is TRBV18; tentative D call: TRBD1 (5 bases). V was trimmed by 0 bases and J by 4 bases, leaving 12 bases between them. Germline V lookup: CDR1 KGHSH, CDR2 LQKENI. The CDR3 is made up of 15 amino acids.

The V and J genes are TRBV3-1 (or the pseudogene TRBV3-2) and TRBJ1-6, with 8 bases identical to TRBD1. Trimming took 4 bases from V and 9 from J; bases not matched to a gene: 2. Germline CDR1 and CDR2: LGHDT and YNNKEL (reference sequence). There are 13 residues in the CDR3. CDR3 nucleotides: TGTGCCAGCAGCCCGGACAGGGTTTCACCCCTCCACTTT. Protein sequence: CASSPDRVSPLHF.

The chain couples TRBV6-1 to TRBJ1-3; tentatively, D is TRBD1 (5 bases). V gave up 4 bases and J gave up 0 bases, with 13 bases separating them. Germline-derived CDR1 and CDR2 are MNHNS and SASEGT. The CDR3 spans 16 residues. The CDR3 coding sequence is TGTGCCAGCAGTGTATTTGGACAAAACTCTGGAAACACCATATATTTT. Translating gives CASSVFGQNSGNTIYF.

J is TRBJ1-1 and V is TRBV2; D remains unclear. The CDR3 has 13 residues. The V end was cut by 3 bases, the J end by 6 bases, with 11 bases between. CDR1 and CDR2 from the germline V gene are SNHLY and FYNNEI. CDR3 loop: CASSDRTLPEAFF. Written as DNA, the CDR3 is TGTGCCAGCAGTGACAGGACTCTACCTGAAGCTTTCTTT.